Each of the 28 T cell receptor beta chains below was sequenced from the same sample in a study of chemoradiotherapy in HPV16-positive cancers. Some clones are missing from TCRdb's copy, which holds only in-frame ones; the method was immunoSEQ multiplex PCR. The sample records about 27,000 clones, over 85% being singletons. This specimen consisted of blood, obtained from a patient who underwent chemoradiotherapy. These receptor sequences come from a human donor with HPV-associated anogenital cancer.

The V and J genes are TRBV5-1 and TRBJ1-2, with TRBD1 matching 7 bases. Germline loops: CDR1 SGHRS, CDR2 YFSETQ. The CDR3 contains 14 residues. The J segment lost 2 bases and the V segment lost 0 bases, leaving 1 base of the junction unmatched. The CDR3 reads CASSLGQGNYGYTF. The CDR3 nucleotides read TGCGCCAGCAGCTTGGGACAGGGCAACTATGGCTACACCTTC. Together with reference TRBV5-1 and TRBJ1-2, the CDR3 gives the full variable domain: KAGVTQTPRYLIKTRGQQVTLSCSPISGHRSVSWYQQTPGQGLQFLFEYFSETQRNKGNFPGRFSGRQFSNSRSEMNVSTLELGDSALYLCASSLGQGNYGYTFGSGTRLTVV.

The chain couples TRBV4-1 to TRBJ2-7, with 7 bases fitting TRBD1. Germline trimming cut 2 bases from V and 2 bases from J; bases unmatched to any gene: 3. Germline-derived CDR1 and CDR2 are MGHRA and YSYEKL. CDR3 length: 14 amino acids. Here the CDR3 reads CASSQRQGAYEQYF. CDR3 nucleotides: TGCGCCAGCAGCCAAAGACAGGGAGCCTACGAGCAGTACTTC.

This rearrangement joins TRBV27 to TRBJ1-1; D gene unclear. Germline assignment: CDR1 MNHEY and CDR2 SMNVEV (reference sequence). The CDR3 consists of 15 residues. V lost 0 bases and J lost 4, with 12 bases in between. CDR3 in DNA: TGTGCCAGCAGTTTATCGGGGTCCTTGGGCACTGAAGCTTTCTTT. The encoded protein is CASSLSGSLGTEAFF.

This sequence joins TRBV7-2 and TRBJ1-6; maybe TRBD1 (6 bases). Germline assignment: CDR1 SGHTA and CDR2 FQGNSA. Trimming took off 8 bases at V and 5 bases at J, with 13 bases between the two ends. The CDR3 contains 14 residues. This CDR3 is CASSNRVDNSPLHF. The CDR3 DNA reads as TGTGCCAGCTCGAACAGGGTCGATAATTCACCCCTCCACTTT.

This clone showed up just once. The J gene is TRBJ2-7, the V gene TRBV6-5; D is ambiguous. Trimming removed 0 bases at V and 2 bases at J, with 8 bases between. The CDR3 spans 14 residues. Per germline, CDR1 MNHEY and CDR2 SVGAGI. The CDR3 spells CASSYSVTAYEQYF. Here the CDR3 DNA reads TGTGCCAGCAGTTACTCGGTAACTGCCTACGAGCAGTACTTC.

V and J are TRBV6-6 and TRBJ1-2; no clear D. This CDR3 has 16 residues. The V end lost 6 bases, the J end lost 3 bases, and 20 bases lay between the germline ends. Germline V gives CDR1 MNHNY, CDR2 SVGAGI (reference sequence). CDR3 residues: CASSQSREPRDYGYTF. As DNA, the CDR3 is TGTGCCAGCAGCCAGTCCCGGGAACCTAGGGACTATGGCTACACCTTC.

The chain combines TRBV28 with TRBJ2-7; no firm D call. The germline CDR1 and CDR2 sequences are MDHEN and SYDVKM. The CDR3 contains 12 residues. V lost 6 bases and J lost 6, with 12 bases in between. CDR3 DNA sequence: TGTGCCAGCAGAAGTAGCTGGGGCGAGCAGTACTTC. Amino acid sequence: CASRSSWGEQYF.

J is TRBJ2-3 and V is TRBV7-3; D may match TRBD1 or TRBD2 (7 bases each). The CDR3 totals 16 residues. Per the germline V gene, CDR1 is SGHTA and CDR2 is FQGTGA. V lost 1 base and J lost 3, with 14 bases in between. CDR3 protein: CASSLRGRGLTDTQYF. In DNA, the CDR3 is TGTGCCAGCAGCTTAAGAGGGAGGGGGCTAACAGATACGCAGTATTTT.

The chain is built from TRBV29-1 and TRBJ1-1; 7 bases line up with TRBD1. Germline lookup yields CDR1 SQVTM and CDR2 ANQGSEA. The trim removed 6 bases at V and 7 bases at J, leaving 17 bases unmatched. The CDR3 has 15 residues. The CDR3 here is CSVRGGSGGRIEAFF. The CDR3 region has the DNA TGCAGCGTCCGAGGCGGCTCAGGGGGAAGAATTGAAGCTTTCTTT.

The CDR3 loop is CASSYRHEQYF. As DNA, the CDR3 is TGTGCCAGCAGCTACCGGCACGAGCAGTACTTC. This chain connects TRBV11-2 to TRBJ2-7; no firm D call. The CDR3 covers 11 residues. The V gene's germline CDR1 is SGHAT and CDR2 FQNNGV. Trimming stripped 4 bases from V and 5 bases from J, with 6 bases between.

The chain joins TRBV11-1 to TRBJ1-1; D is unclear. Deletions cut 1 base from V and 0 bases from J, with 6 bases between. The germline gives CDR1 SGHAT, CDR2 FQDESV (reference sequence). The CDR3 length is 14 residues. CDR3 coding DNA: TGTGCCAGCAGCTTAGTTCTCATGAACACTGAAGCTTTCTTT. Translation: CASSLVLMNTEAFF.

The chain combines TRBV29-1 with TRBJ2-1; unclear D gene. Germline V gives CDR1 SQVTM, CDR2 ANQGSEA. This CDR3 has 12 amino acids. Deletions cut 2 bases from V and 4 bases from J, with 6 bases between. This CDR3 reads CSVEHRYNEQFF. DNA for the CDR3: TGCAGCGTTGAACACAGATACAATGAGCAGTTCTTC.

The chain combines TRBV5-1 with TRBJ2-5; TRBD2 matches 13 bases. CDR3 size: 18 residues. Germline-derived CDR1 and CDR2 are SGHRS and YFSETQ. V shed 2 bases, J shed 5 bases, and the junction held 12 bases outside the gene matches. The DNA for the CDR3 is TGCGCCAGCAGCTTCGGACTAGCGGGAGCTACCTTAGGGGAGACCCAGTACTTC. Translating it yields CASSFGLAGATLGETQYF. Drawing the rest from reference TRBV5-1 and TRBJ2-5, the complete variable domain is KAGVTQTPRYLIKTRGQQVTLSCSPISGHRSVSWYQQTPGQGLQFLFEYFSETQRNKGNFPGRFSGRQFSNSRSEMNVSTLELGDSALYLCASSFGLAGATLGETQYFGPGTRLLVL.

The chain uses TRBV11-2 and TRBJ2-7, with unresolved D. The CDR3 has 14 residues. The V and J ends lost 2 bases and 3 bases respectively, with 11 bases between them. Germline assignment: CDR1 SGHAT and CDR2 FQNNGV. CDR3 region: CASSLYAEHYEQYF. CDR3 DNA sequence: TGTGCCAGCAGCTTATATGCCGAGCACTACGAGCAGTACTTC.

This chain links TRBV25-1 with TRBJ1-4, with D maybe TRBD1 (5 bases). Trimming took 1 base from V and 6 from J, leaving 12 bases between them. From germline, CDR1 is MGHDK and CDR2 SYGVNS. This CDR3 is 15 amino acids long. The CDR3 DNA sequence: TGTGCCAGCAGTGAATCGAAGGGGCGCGATGAAAAACTGTTTTTT. It encodes CASSESKGRDEKLFF.

V and J are TRBV19 and TRBJ2-7; 9 bases line up with TRBD2. J was trimmed by 6 bases and V by 4 bases; bases with no gene match: 4. The CDR3 runs to 13 residues. The V gene's germline CDR1 is LNHDA and CDR2 SQIVND (reference sequence). The DNA for the CDR3 is TGTGCCAGTAGTACTGGTAGCGGGAGCGAGCAGTACTTC. Amino acids: CASSTGSGSEQYF.

This chain uses TRBV11-2 with TRBJ2-3; tentative D call: TRBD2 (5 bases). The V end lost 4 bases, the J end lost 8 bases, and 13 bases lay between the germline ends. This CDR3 comprises 13 residues. Germline V gene lookup returns CDR1 SGHAT and CDR2 FQNNGV. The CDR3 protein is CASSSASSGTQYF. The CDR3 DNA reads TGTGCCAGCAGCTCCGCCTCCAGCGGTACGCAGTATTTT. Supplemented by reference TRBV11-2 and TRBJ2-3, the full variable domain reads EAGVAQSPRYKIIEKRQSVAFWCNPISGHATLYWYQQILGQGPKLLIQFQNNGVVDDSQLPKDRFSAERLKGVDSTLKIQPAKLEDSAVYLCASSSASSGTQYFGPGTRLTVL.

This clone was seen more than once but under ten times. The chain joins TRBV5-1 to TRBJ1-1, with D uncertain. The CDR3 is made up of 15 amino acids. The V end lost 0 bases, the J end lost 0 bases, and 9 bases lay between the germline ends. CDR1 and CDR2 (germline): SGHRS, YFSETQ. As DNA, the CDR3 is TGCGCCAGCAGCTTGGCTGGAGGGTTGAACACTGAAGCTTTCTTT. Protein product: CASSLAGGLNTEAFF.

The rearrangement uses TRBV7-2 and TRBJ1-2, with 7 nucleotides matching TRBD1. V lost 6 bases and J lost 0; bases outside the gene matches: 7. Per the germline V gene, CDR1 is SGHTA and CDR2 is FQGNSA. This CDR3 contains 15 residues. CDR3 DNA: TGTGCCAGCAGTCTTATGGACAGGACTAACTATGGCTACACCTTC. This translates into CASSLMDRTNYGYTF.

V and J are TRBV2 and TRBJ2-7, with 8 bases that match TRBD2. Germline values: CDR1 SNHLY, CDR2 FYNNEI. Trimming took 7 bases from V and 5 from J; bases not matched to a gene: 7. The length of the CDR3 is 13 residues. CDR3 loop: CASTEREINEQYF. The CDR3, as DNA: TGTGCCAGCACCGAGCGGGAGATTAACGAGCAGTACTTC.

V is TRBV15 and J is TRBJ2-7; 10 nucleotides align to TRBD2. The CDR3 is 15 amino acids. After removal of 0 bases from V and 4 bases from J, the junction contained 3 bases not matched to a gene. Germline loops: CDR1 LNHNV, CDR2 YYDKDF (reference sequence). This CDR3 reads CATSRDASGSYEQYF. In DNA form, the CDR3 reads TGTGCCACCAGCAGAGATGCTAGCGGGAGTTACGAGCAGTACTTC.

This chain joins TRBV9 and TRBJ2-2, with D perhaps matching TRBD2 (5 bases). Deletions cut 0 bases from V and 5 bases from J, with 8 bases between. Germline CDR1 reads SGDLS; CDR2 reads YYNGEE. The CDR3 contains 14 residues. The CDR3, as DNA: TGTGCCAGCAGCGTAGGGACTGCTACCGGGGAGCTGTTTTTT. Its protein is CASSVGTATGELFF.

This chain uses TRBV19 with TRBJ2-1, with 9 bases matching TRBD2. Germline V lookup: CDR1 LNHDA, CDR2 SQIVND (reference sequence). The CDR3 consists of 15 residues. V lost 3 bases and J lost 7; bases outside the gene matches: 7. CDR3 sequence reads: CASSIMSSGANEQFF. The CDR3 nucleotides are TGTGCCAGTAGTATTATGTCTAGCGGGGCGAATGAGCAGTTCTTC.

This chain connects TRBV11-2 to TRBJ1-2; a weak D match, TRBD1 (6 bases). V gave up 3 bases and J gave up 3 bases, with 8 bases separating them. The CDR3 covers 13 residues. From germline, CDR1 is SGHAT and CDR2 FQNNGV. The chain's CDR3 is CASSLGQYYGYTF. The CDR3 nucleotides are TGTGCCAGCAGCTTGGGACAATACTATGGCTACACCTTC.

The rearrangement joins TRBV12-5 to TRBJ2-1; 12 nucleotides line up with TRBD2. V dropped 2 bases and J dropped 5; count of bases not matched to a gene: 1. Germline V gene lookup returns CDR1 LGHNT and CDR2 FRNRAP. The CDR3 extends over 15 amino acids. CDR3 sequence (DNA): TGTGCTAGTGGTTTGAGGACTAGCGGGGACAATGAGCAGTTCTTC. Amino acids: CASGLRTSGDNEQFF.

V is TRBV7-2 and J is TRBJ1-3, with D tentatively TRBD1 (6 bases). The germline CDR1 and CDR2 sequences are SGHTA and FQGNSA. V was shortened by 2 bases and J by 1 base, with 21 bases between the two germline ends. The CDR3 spans 19 residues. CDR3 in amino acids: CASSLSGQMYFQSGNTIYF. The CDR3 DNA reads as TGTGCCAGCAGCTTATCCGGACAGATGTATTTCCAATCTGGAAACACCATATATTTT.

This chain uses TRBV18 with TRBJ2-5; TRBD2 might be the D (7 bases). This CDR3 spans 15 amino acids. Trimming removed 2 bases from V and 2 bases from J, with 12 bases in between. The germline gives CDR1 KGHSH, CDR2 LQKENI. CDR3 bases: TGTGCCAGCTCACCAGGGCGGGGGCCTCAAGAGACCCAGTACTTC. It is translated as CASSPGRGPQETQYF.

The chain joins TRBV14 to TRBJ1-2; D gene unclear. V lost 0 bases and J 8 bases, leaving 7 bases between the germline ends. The CDR3 has 12 amino acids. Germline loops: CDR1 SGHDN, CDR2 FVKESK. CDR3 in DNA: TGTGCCAGCAGCCAAGAAGGTTGGGGCTACACCTTC. Translated: CASSQEGWGYTF.